This entry lists 12 T cell receptor beta chains sequenced from one sample in a study of graft-versus-host responses after intestinal transplantation. Sequencing was performed with immunoSEQ multiplex PCR; in TCRdb, only in-frame clones are kept and a portion is missing. The sample has 13,000 or so clones; just under 85% are singletons. Sequenced here: PBMCs, sampled after intestinal transplantation. The receptors stem from a human patient who received an intestinal transplant, so some T cells may come from the graft donor.

This chain links TRBV7-9 with TRBJ1-1; 8 bases agree with TRBD1. CDR1 SEHNR and CDR2 FQNEAQ come from the germline V gene (reference sequence). With 5 bases clipped from V and 4 bases from J, the junction kept 3 bases outside the gene matches. The length of the CDR3 is 13 residues. The chain's CDR3 is CASSVTGGTEAFF. The CDR3 nucleotides read TGTGCCAGCAGCGTAACAGGGGGCACTGAAGCTTTCTTT.

This chain connects TRBV11-2 to TRBJ2-3, with no clear D. Germline-derived CDR1 and CDR2 are SGHAT and FQNNGV. The length of the CDR3 is 17 residues. Trimming removed 2 bases at V and 2 bases at J, with 17 bases between. CDR3 in DNA: TGTGCCAGCAGCTTACCTCCTTTGGCGTTCCCCACAGATACGCAGTATTTT. Protein product: CASSLPPLAFPTDTQYF. Full variable domain (remainder filled in from reference TRBV11-2 and TRBJ2-3): EAGVAQSPRYKIIEKRQSVAFWCNPISGHATLYWYQQILGQGPKLLIQFQNNGVVDDSQLPKDRFSAERLKGVDSTLKIQPAKLEDSAVYLCASSLPPLAFPTDTQYFGPGTRLTVL.

V and J are TRBV12-5 and TRBJ2-1; TRBD1 is a possible D gene (5 bases). CDR3 length: 15 amino acids. V was pared by 7 bases and J by 8 bases, with 21 bases between. CDR1 is LGHNT, CDR2 FRNRAP, per germline. The CDR3 here is CASVPDKTWGHEQFF. The CDR3 DNA is TGTGCTAGTGTCCCTGACAAAACTTGGGGCCATGAGCAGTTCTTC.

The CDR3 is CASSKTSGSEQYF. The CDR3, as DNA: TGTGCCAGCAGCAAGACTAGCGGGAGCGAGCAGTACTTC. The chain couples TRBV21-1 to TRBJ2-7; the listed D gene, TRBD2, was not tested against the DNA. TRBV21-1 is labeled a pseudogene. The CDR3 runs 13 residues.

V usage is TRBV7-6 and J usage is TRBJ1-3, with D uncertain. The CDR3 extends over 14 amino acids. Deletions cut 6 bases from V and 8 bases from J, with 17 bases between. CDR1 is SGHVS, CDR2 FNYEAQ, per germline. CDR3 in DNA: TGTGCCAGCAGTCCTATGGTTCCTCCCCACACCATATATTTT. Its protein product is CASSPMVPPHTIYF.

This chain uses TRBV12-1 with TRBJ2-1. TRBV12-1 is listed as a pseudogene. CDR3 length: 18 residues. The CDR3 is CASSRTDLVGTSYNEQFF. The DNA for the CDR3 is TGTGCCAGCAGCCGAACCGACCTAGTAGGGACGTCCTACAATGAGCAGTTCTTC.

The chain employs TRBV29-1 and TRBJ1-2; D is unresolved. The V and J ends lost 4 bases and 4 bases respectively, with 10 bases between them. The germline V gene encodes CDR1 SQVTM and CDR2 ANQGSEA. The CDR3 extends over 12 amino acids. As DNA, the CDR3 is TGCAGCGTTGGATCGGTTTCCTATGGCTACACCTTC. Its translation: CSVGSVSYGYTF.

The chain is built from TRBV6-6 and TRBJ1-5, with D possibly TRBD1 on 5 matching bases. CDR3 size: 14 residues. Germline CDR1 and CDR2: MNHNY and SVGAGI (reference sequence). Deletions cut 6 bases from V and 4 bases from J, with 13 bases between. CDR3 DNA: TGTGCCAGCAGCGGGGGGTCTTGGAATCAGCCCCAGCATTTT. Amino acids: CASSGGSWNQPQHF.

This clone was observed a handful of times. The chain carries TRBV5-6 and TRBJ1-1; D may be TRBD1 (6 bases). CDR3 size: 14 residues. Looked up from germline, CDR1 is SGHDT and CDR2 is YYEEEE. V was pared by 1 base and J by 11 bases, with 18 bases between. The CDR3 DNA sequence: TGTGCCAGCAGCTTGAGACAGGTGCGAGGGCGGGCTTTCTTT. Translating gives CASSLRQVRGRAFF.

The rearrangement links TRBV6-9 to TRBJ2-1; D is unclear. V was cut by 5 bases and J by 6 bases, with 11 bases left in between. The CDR3 runs to 13 residues. In germline, CDR1 is MNHGY, CDR2 SVAAGI. The CDR3 region is CASSPGFSNEQFF. The DNA of the CDR3 is TGTGCCAGCAGTCCCGGATTTAGCAATGAGCAGTTCTTC.

The rearrangement links TRBV27 to TRBJ2-7; D is ambiguous. Germline V lookup: CDR1 MNHEY, CDR2 SMNVEV (reference sequence). This CDR3 is 13 amino acids long. The ends were cut back, 5 bases at V and 1 base at J, with 9 bases in the middle. The CDR3 sequence is CASSLSGSYEQYF. In nucleotides, the CDR3 is TGTGCCAGCAGTCTCAGTGGATCCTACGAGCAGTACTTC.

The chain has TRBV19 and TRBJ2-7, with 8 bases lining up with TRBD2. The CDR3 spans 15 residues. The J segment lost 4 bases and the V segment lost 6 bases, leaving 11 bases of the junction unmatched. Germline CDR1 LNHDA, CDR2 SQIVND (reference sequence). CDR3 amino acids: CASSRAAGGVYEQYF. CDR3 sequence (DNA): TGTGCCAGTAGCAGGGCGGCGGGAGGCGTTTACGAGCAGTACTTC.